These 18 T cell receptor beta chains were all obtained from the same sample, sequenced in a study of T cell repertoires in cytomegalovirus infection. TCRdb re-called the reads through MiXCR, storing one row per CDR3 protein. The sample has 680,000 or so distinct CDR3 sequences; about 40% are singletons. Sequenced sample: PBMCs. The receptors derive from a human donor in good health (CMV status not recorded). Some clones in this sample may be carry-over from other donors' samples.

In this sample, this clonotype turned up many times. Given a much more abundant clone one base away, this may be a read error. This sequence joins TRBV7-2 and TRBJ2-7, with D perhaps matching TRBD2 (5 bases). V lost 0 bases to trimming and J lost 3 bases, with 6 bases between them. The length of the CDR3 is 13 residues. Germline-derived CDR1 and CDR2 are SGHTA and FQGNSA. Here the CDR3 DNA reads TGTGCCAGCAGCTTAGCCGGGGACTACGAGCAGTACTTC. Translation: CASSLAGDYEQYF.

The sample holds a few counts of this clonotype. This chain connects TRBV7-8 to TRBJ2-3, with D perhaps matching TRBD1 or TRBD2 (5 bases each). V lost 2 bases to trimming and J lost 2 bases, with 11 bases between them. The CDR3 runs to 15 residues. Germline V gene data show CDR1 as SGHVS and CDR2 as FQNEAQ. The CDR3 nucleotides are TGTGCCAGCAGCTTACTAGGGGAGAACACAGATACGCAGTATTTT. It yields the protein CASSLLGENTDTQYF.

V and J are TRBV28 and TRBJ1-1; TRBD1 is a possible D gene (5 bases). Germline V gene data show CDR1 as MDHEN and CDR2 as SYDVKM. V gave up 6 bases and J gave up 4 bases, with 21 bases separating them. This CDR3 spans 16 amino acids. The CDR3, as DNA: TGTGCCAGCAGCTTAGAGGGGAGGGGTACCATCACTGAAGCTTTCTTT. Its translation: CASSLEGRGTITEAFF.

This clonotype turned up a few times. The gene calls are TRBV6-5 and TRBJ1-1; no reliable D call. Per germline, CDR1 MNHEY and CDR2 SVGAGI. The CDR3 loop spans 15 amino acids. V dropped 1 base and J dropped 8 bases, with 17 bases sitting between them. CDR3: CASSYFAGESSEAFF. The CDR3 bases are TGTGCCAGCAGTTACTTCGCAGGCGAATCTTCGGAAGCTTTCTTT.

V is TRBV5-1 and J is TRBJ1-6; D not resolved. V lost 0 bases to trimming and J lost 8 bases, with 9 bases between them. The CDR3 totals 14 residues. Germline V CDR1 and CDR2: SGHRS, YFSETQ. CDR3 in DNA: TGCGCCAGCAGCTTGGCCAAGCAGGATTCACCCCTCCACTTT. This gives the protein CASSLAKQDSPLHF.

This clonotype was picked up one time. The final CDR3 position lacks the conserved phenylalanine or tryptophan, pointing to a likely read error. The chain joins TRBV5-5 to TRBJ2-1; maybe TRBD2 (5 bases). Germline CDR1 and CDR2: SGHKS and YYEKEE (reference sequence). Trimming stripped 4 bases from V and 1 base from J, with 18 bases between. The CDR3 has 17 residues. The CDR3 DNA is TGTGCCAGCAGCCCCATGTCTCCGGGGTCTTCCTACAATGAGCAGTTCTGC. Translation gives CASSPMSPGSSYNEQFC.

The rearrangement joins TRBV6-2 or TRBV6-3 to TRBJ2-1; 12 positions match TRBD2. Germline V CDR1 and CDR2: MNHEY, SVGEGT. This CDR3 has 20 amino acids. Trimming cost V 6 bases and J 0 bases; bases outside gene matches: 15. As DNA, the CDR3 is TGTGCCAGCAGAAGCCGGACTAGCGGGGCCGCCGGAAGCTCCTACAATGAGCAGTTCTTC. Protein: CASRSRTSGAAGSSYNEQFF.

Concerning this clonotype itself: A much larger clone lies a single base off, so this may be a read error. This rearrangement joins TRBV7-3 to TRBJ2-3; TRBD2 matches at 15 bases. CDR1 SGHTA and CDR2 FQGTGA come from the germline V gene. The CDR3 sequence is 16 residues long. As DNA, the CDR3 is TGTGCCAGCAGCGTGGGACTAGCGGGGGGCACAGATACGCAGTGTTTT. This codes for CASSVGLAGGTDTQCF.

The V gene is TRBV19, the J gene TRBJ2-5, with D possibly TRBD2 on 5 matching bases. Germline lookup yields CDR1 LNHDA and CDR2 SQIVND (reference sequence). CDR3 length equals 15 residues. Trimming took 2 bases from V and 1 from J, leaving 11 bases between them. The CDR3 here is CASSISGRGQETQYF. The DNA of the CDR3 is TGTGCCAGTAGTATATCGGGCCGGGGCCAAGAGACCCAGTACTTC.

V usage is TRBV6-8 and J usage is TRBJ2-7, with TRBD1 matching over 7 bases. The CDR3 extends over 15 amino acids. The V gene's germline CDR1 is MNHGY and CDR2 SAAAGT. V lost 2 bases to trimming and J lost 2 bases; unmatched junction nucleotides: 6. CDR3 region: CASSYPSTGTYEQYF. The CDR3 region has the DNA TGTGCCAGCAGTTACCCCTCGACAGGGACCTACGAGCAGTACTTC.

V usage is TRBV6-8 and J usage is TRBJ2-1, with 10 bases that match TRBD1. The CDR3 extends over 16 amino acids. Looked up from germline, CDR1 is MNHGY and CDR2 is SAAAGT. With V trimmed by 5 bases and J by 5 bases, 9 bases remained unmatched. As DNA, the CDR3 is TGTGCCAGCAGTCGGACCGGGACAGGGGTCAACAATGAGCAGTTCTTC. This sequence encodes CASSRTGTGVNNEQFF.

Only a few counts were recorded for this clonotype. V usage is TRBV12-3 or TRBV12-4 and J usage is TRBJ2-3, with 11 nucleotides matching TRBD2. The V and J ends lost 5 bases and 6 bases, in that order; junction bases with no gene match: 10. There are 16 residues in the CDR3. The CDR3 DNA sequence: TGTGCCAGCAGTAATAGACTAGCGGGATGGGGGGATACGCAGTATTTT. Protein: CASSNRLAGWGDTQYF.

This clonotype has just one count. The chain has TRBV29-1 and TRBJ2-5; 8 bases align to TRBD2. J lost 5 bases, V lost 4 bases, and 9 bases had no gene match. Germline CDR1 reads SQVTM; CDR2 reads ANQGSEA. The CDR3 is made up of 14 amino acids. The CDR3 DNA reads TGCAGCGTTGGAGGTCAATTAGCGGGGGAGACCCAGTACTTC. Translated: CSVGGQLAGETQYF.

This clonotype was detected a few times. The V gene is TRBV28, the J gene TRBJ1-4; D not resolved. The germline gives CDR1 MDHEN, CDR2 SYDVKM. CDR3 length equals 11 residues. V was trimmed by 8 bases and J by 17 bases, leaving 18 bases between them. CDR3 loop: CASLGVAGSFF. CDR3 DNA sequence: TGTGCCAGCCTCGGGGTGGCGGGCAGCTTTTTT. Filled out from reference TRBV28 and TRBJ1-4, the complete variable domain reads DVKVTQSSRYLVKRTGEKVFLECVQDMDHENMFWYRQDPGLGLRLIYFSYDVKMKEKGDIPEGYSVSREKKERFSLILESASTNQTSMYLCASLGVAGSFFGSGTQLSVL.

The CDR3 DNA is TGTGCCAGCAGCATAGAAGACACCATATATTTT. It specifies CASSIEDTIYF. The J gene is TRBJ1-3, the V gene TRBV12-3 or TRBV12-4; D remains unclear. V was shortened by 6 bases and J by 8 bases, with 8 bases between the two germline ends. CDR3 length: 11 residues.

The chain combines TRBV28 with TRBJ1-4; D call uncertain. The length of the CDR3 is 14 residues. The V gene lost 3 bases and the J gene lost 8 bases, with 13 bases spanning the gap. In germline, CDR1 is MDHEN, CDR2 SYDVKM. The CDR3 coding sequence is TGTGCCAGCAGTTTTATAGGATTTTCGGAAAAACTGTTTTTT. Translation gives CASSFIGFSEKLFF.

The chain recombines TRBV27 with TRBJ1-5, with D perhaps matching TRBD1 (5 bases). Germline CDR1 reads MNHEY; CDR2 reads SMNVEV (reference sequence). The ends were cut back, 8 bases at V and 6 bases at J, with 11 bases in the middle. The CDR3 is made up of 12 amino acids. The CDR3 loop reads CASSGGSQPQHF. The CDR3 DNA reads TGTGCCAGCTCGGGGGGGAGTCAGCCCCAGCATTTT.

This clonotype was picked up a small number of times. This chain connects TRBV7-2 to TRBJ2-7; no reliable D call. CDR1 SGHTA and CDR2 FQGNSA come from the germline V gene. This CDR3 region has 14 residues. V gave up 1 base and J gave up 0 bases, with 7 bases separating them. The chain's CDR3 is CASSLGAYSYEQYF. The CDR3 DNA is TGTGCCAGCAGCTTAGGGGCGTACTCCTACGAGCAGTACTTC.